A selection of T cell receptor beta chains follows, all from one sample in a study of cytomegalovirus exposure and HLA in healthy donors. Measured with immunoSEQ multiplex PCR; TCRdb has only the in-frame clones, and not every one. The sample lists some 140,000 clones, 55% to 80% occurring once. Material for sequencing was PBMCs. Receptors were obtained from a woman between 40 and 50 years old in good health and CMV-seronegative. CDR3s include the opening cysteine and the closing phenylalanine or tryptophan. The order of the fields is CDR3 length, J gene, clone size, D gene, V gene, CDR3 DNA, CDR3 protein. D genes are given only for firm matches. Clone size is given for some rows only: seen once, a few or many times, or a class if the clone is expanded.

14 | TRBJ2-3 | - | - | TRBV6-5 | TGTGCCAGCAGTTGGAACAAACTAACAGATACGCAGTATTTT | CASSWNKLTDTQYF
17 | TRBJ2-5 | few | TRBD2 | TRBV9 | TGTGCCAGCAGCGTAGCCGGACTAGCGGGGGCCCAGGGGGCCCAGTACTTC | CASSVAGLAGAQGAQYF
12 | TRBJ1-5 | - | - | TRBV28 | TGTGCCAGCAGCTTACCCCTCGGGACCCAGCATTTT | CASSLPLGTQHF
11 | TRBJ1-2 | - | - | TRBV11-2 | TGTGCCAGCAGCTTTAGCCATGGCTACACCTTC | CASSFSHGYTF
15 | TRBJ1-5 | - | TRBD1 | TRBV19 | TGTGCCAGTAGTATAGTCAGGGGGCTGGAACAGCCCCAGCATTTT | CASSIVRGLEQPQHF
15 | TRBJ2-5 | - | TRBD2 | TRBV11-2 | TGTGCCAGCAGCTTAGGGGCGGGGGTTGGTGAGACCCAGTACTTC | CASSLGAGVGETQYF
19 | TRBJ1-5 | - | TRBD1 | TRBV30 | TGTGCCTGGAGTTCAGGGACAGGGGTATCACTGCGTAGCAATCAGCCCCAGCATTTT | CAWSSGTGVSLRSNQPQHF
14 | TRBJ1-6 | - | - | TRBV19 | TGTGCCAGTAGCCTGGGACTGCTCAATTCACCCCTCCACTTT | CASSLGLLNSPLHF
14 | TRBJ2-3 | - | TRBD2 | TRBV19 | TGTGCCAGTAGTATTGTCCTAGCGGGGGACGCGCAGTATTTT | CASSIVLAGDAQYF
13 | TRBJ1-5 | - | - | TRBV19 | TGTGCCAGTGTGGGCCCGGGGGATCAGCCCCAGCATTTT | CASVGPGDQPQHF
16 | TRBJ1-2 | - | TRBD1 | TRBV2 | TGTGCCAGCAGTGAACCCAGGACAGGATCCTATGGTGGCTACACCTTC | CASSEPRTGSYGGYTF
12 | TRBJ2-1 | - | - | TRBV19 | TGTGCCAGTGTCTTCGGGAACAATGAGCAGTTCTTC | CASVFGNNEQFF
14 | TRBJ1-4 | - | - | TRBV14 | TGTGCCAGCAGCCAGCGGCAGGGAAGGGAAAAACTGTTTTTT | CASSQRQGREKLFF
14 | TRBJ2-1 | - | - | TRBV6-6 | TGTGCCAGCACCAGGGGGGAGGATGGGCATGAGCAGTTCTTC | CASTRGEDGHEQFF
17 | TRBJ2-3 | - | TRBD2 | TRBV9 | TGTGCCAGCAGCGTAGGAACTAGCGGGGGGGTCACAGATACGCAGTATTTT | CASSVGTSGGVTDTQYF
16 | TRBJ2-3 | - | TRBD2 | TRBV7-6 | TGTGCCAGCAGCTCAGGGACTAGCGGGGCCCGGGATACGCAGTATTTT | CASSSGTSGARDTQYF
15 | TRBJ2-1 | - | - | TRBV5-4 | TGTGCCAGCAGCTTAGTCCAGGGTGGTCCCCCTGAGCAGTTCTTC | CASSLVQGGPPEQFF
14 | TRBJ2-5 | - | - | TRBV6-5 | TGTGCCAGCAGTTACGAGGGCCAGGGGGAGACCCAGTACTTC | CASSYEGQGETQYF
15 | TRBJ1-5 | - | TRBD1 | TRBV6-6 | TGTGCCAGCAGTAATTCCCAGGGGGCGCGTCAGCCCCAGCATTTT | CASSNSQGARQPQHF
14 | TRBJ2-1 | - | - | TRBV11-3 | TGTGCCAGCAGCTACAGGGATCTCTACAATGAGCAGTTCTTC | CASSYRDLYNEQFF
16 | TRBJ2-2 | - | TRBD1 | TRBV30 | TGTGCCTGCTCGCGCCGGGACAGGGGATTCACCGGGGAGCTGTTTTTT | CACSRRDRGFTGELFF
14 | TRBJ1-6 | - | - | TRBV6-1 | TGTGCCAGCCGCACATCGGGCTATAATTCACCCCTCCACTTT | CASRTSGYNSPLHF
14 | TRBJ1-2 | - | - | TRBV15 | TGTGCCACCAGCATACCGAGTGCTAACTATGGCTACACCTTC | CATSIPSANYGYTF
14 | TRBJ2-5 | - | - | TRBV7-3 | TGTGCCAGCAGCTCAGGGCCCCCCCCAGAGACCCAGTACTTC | CASSSGPPPETQYF
16 | TRBJ1-3 | - | - | TRBV7-9 | TGTGCCAGCAGCTTAGGGCTGGGGGCCTCTGGAAACACCATATATTTT | CASSLGLGASGNTIYF
14 | TRBJ2-3 | - | - | TRBV7-9 | TGTGCCAGCAGCCTGGACACCCGCACAGATACGCAGTATTTT | CASSLDTRTDTQYF
15 | TRBJ2-3 | - | TRBD1 | TRBV6-5 | TGTGCCAGCAGGTCGGACAGGGCGAGCACAGATACGCAGTATTTT | CASRSDRASTDTQYF
18 | TRBJ1-5 | few | TRBD1 | TRBV7-2 | TGTGCCAGCAGCTTAGCGCCACAAAGGACAGGGGGCGATCAGCCCCAGCATTTT | CASSLAPQRTGGDQPQHF
15 | TRBJ1-6 | - | TRBD1 | TRBV2 | TGTGCCAGCAGGCCCGGGACAGGGGTGTATTCACCCCTCCACTTT | CASRPGTGVYSPLHF
14 | TRBJ2-5 | - | TRBD1 | TRBV5-4 | TGTGCCAGCAGTTCACTTGAGACAGGGAAGACCCAGTACTTC | CASSSLETGKTQYF
15 | TRBJ2-4 | - | TRBD1 | TRBV30 | TGTGCCTGGAGCCCCGGGACAGGGAAGAGAAACATTCAGTACTTC | CAWSPGTGKRNIQYF
13 | TRBJ2-5 | - | - | TRBV30 | TGTGCCTGGAGTCTAATGGAGAAGGAGACCCAGTACTTC | CAWSLMEKETQYF
14 | TRBJ2-1 | few | TRBD2 | TRBV9 | TGTGCCAGCAGCTTACCCGGGACTAGCTATGAGCAGTTCTTC | CASSLPGTSYEQFF
14 | TRBJ2-5 | - | - | TRBV27 | TGTGCCAGCAGTTTATCGGGGGCCCAAGAGACCCAGTACTTC | CASSLSGAQETQYF
15 | TRBJ1-1 | - | TRBD1 | TRBV7-6 | TGTGCCAGCAGCTCGGGGGCAGGGGGGAACACTGAAGCTTTCTTT | CASSSGAGGNTEAFF
15 | TRBJ1-5 | - | - | TRBV6-1 | TGTGCCAGCAGTGGGTCAGGGAGCGGGTATCAGCCCCAGCATTTT | CASSGSGSGYQPQHF